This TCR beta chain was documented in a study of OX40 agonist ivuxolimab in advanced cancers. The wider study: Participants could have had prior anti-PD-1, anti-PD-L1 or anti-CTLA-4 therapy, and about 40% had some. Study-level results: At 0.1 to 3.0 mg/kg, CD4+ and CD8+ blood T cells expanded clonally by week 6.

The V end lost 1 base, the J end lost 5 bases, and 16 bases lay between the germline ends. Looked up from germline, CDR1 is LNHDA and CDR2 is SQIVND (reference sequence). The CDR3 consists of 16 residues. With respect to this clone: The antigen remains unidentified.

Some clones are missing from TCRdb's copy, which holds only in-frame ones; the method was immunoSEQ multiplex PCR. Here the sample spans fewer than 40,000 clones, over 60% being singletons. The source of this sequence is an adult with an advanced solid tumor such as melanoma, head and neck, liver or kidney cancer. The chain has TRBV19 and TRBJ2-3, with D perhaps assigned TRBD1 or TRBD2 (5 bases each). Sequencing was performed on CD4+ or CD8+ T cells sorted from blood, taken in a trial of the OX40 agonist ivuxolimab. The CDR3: CASSIGGGSFGDTQYF. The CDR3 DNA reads TGTGCCAGTAGTATAGGTGGGGGATCGTTTGGAGATACGCAGTATTTT.